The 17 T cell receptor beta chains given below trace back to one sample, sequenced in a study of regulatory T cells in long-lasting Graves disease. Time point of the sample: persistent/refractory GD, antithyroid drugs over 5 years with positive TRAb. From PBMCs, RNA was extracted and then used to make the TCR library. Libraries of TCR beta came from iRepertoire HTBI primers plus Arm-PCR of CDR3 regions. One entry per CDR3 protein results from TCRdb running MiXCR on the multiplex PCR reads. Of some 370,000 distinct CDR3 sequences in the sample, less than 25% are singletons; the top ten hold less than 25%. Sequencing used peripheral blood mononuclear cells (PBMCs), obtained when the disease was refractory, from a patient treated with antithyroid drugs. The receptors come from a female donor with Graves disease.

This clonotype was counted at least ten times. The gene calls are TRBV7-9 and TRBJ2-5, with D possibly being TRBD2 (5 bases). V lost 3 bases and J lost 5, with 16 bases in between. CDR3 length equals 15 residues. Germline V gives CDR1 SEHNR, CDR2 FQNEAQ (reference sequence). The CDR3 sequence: CASSFRLGGGETQYF. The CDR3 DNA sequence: TGTGCCAGCAGCTTCCGTCTGGGTGGCGGGGAGACCCAGTACTTC.

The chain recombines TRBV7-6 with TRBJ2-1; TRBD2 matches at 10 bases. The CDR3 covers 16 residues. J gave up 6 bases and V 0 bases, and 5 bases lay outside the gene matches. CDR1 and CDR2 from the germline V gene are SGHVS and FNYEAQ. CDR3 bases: TGTGCCAGCAGCTTAGCAGGAAGCGGGAGGGCCAATGAGCAGTTCTTC. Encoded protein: CASSLAGSGRANEQFF.

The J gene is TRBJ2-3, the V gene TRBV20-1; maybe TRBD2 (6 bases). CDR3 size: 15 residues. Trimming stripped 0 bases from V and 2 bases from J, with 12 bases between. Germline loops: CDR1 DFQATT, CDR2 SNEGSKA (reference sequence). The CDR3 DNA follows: TGCAGTGCTAGAGATCCTGGCGGGAACACAGATACGCAGTATTTT. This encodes CSARDPGGNTDTQYF.

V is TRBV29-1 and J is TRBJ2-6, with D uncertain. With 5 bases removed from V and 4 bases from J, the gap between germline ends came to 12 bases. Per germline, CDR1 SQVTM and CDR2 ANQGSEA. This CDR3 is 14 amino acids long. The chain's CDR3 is CSVLGPPGANVLTF. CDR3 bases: TGCAGCGTTTTGGGCCCCCCGGGGGCCAACGTCCTGACTTTC.

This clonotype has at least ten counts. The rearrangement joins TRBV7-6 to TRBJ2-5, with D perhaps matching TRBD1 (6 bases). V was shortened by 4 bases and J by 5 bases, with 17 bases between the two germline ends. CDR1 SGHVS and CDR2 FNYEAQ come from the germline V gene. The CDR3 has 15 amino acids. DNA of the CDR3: TGTGCCAGCAGCTCAGGAGGAACAGGGTACGAGACCCAGTACTTC. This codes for CASSSGGTGYETQYF.

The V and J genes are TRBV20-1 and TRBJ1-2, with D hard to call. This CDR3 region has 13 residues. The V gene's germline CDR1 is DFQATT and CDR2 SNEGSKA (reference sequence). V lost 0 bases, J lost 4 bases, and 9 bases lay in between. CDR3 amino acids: CSARDGSGYGYTF. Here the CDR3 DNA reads TGCAGTGCTAGAGATGGCAGTGGCTATGGCTACACCTTC.

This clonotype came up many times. The DNA for the CDR3 is TGCGCCAGCCAGCGGGAGCCCGAACCCTACGAGCAGTACTTC. Its translation is CASQREPEPYEQYF. The chain combines TRBV5-1 with TRBJ2-7; 8 bases are shared with TRBD2. The V gene's germline CDR1 is SGHRS and CDR2 YFSETQ. Germline trimming cut 7 bases from V and 2 bases from J; bases unmatched to any gene: 8. This CDR3 is built from 14 residues.

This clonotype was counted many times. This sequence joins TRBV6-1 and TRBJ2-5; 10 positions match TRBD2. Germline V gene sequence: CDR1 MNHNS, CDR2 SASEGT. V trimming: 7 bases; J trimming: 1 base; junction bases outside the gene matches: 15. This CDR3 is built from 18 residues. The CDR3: CASKGPSGSPVFQETQYF. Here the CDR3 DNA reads TGTGCCAGCAAGGGGCCTAGCGGGAGTCCCGTATTCCAAGAGACCCAGTACTTC.

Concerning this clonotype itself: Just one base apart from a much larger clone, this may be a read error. CDR3 nucleotides: TGTGCCAGCAGTACGGCTAGTCAGCCCCAGCATTTT. Translation: CASSTASQPQHF. The rearrangement uses TRBV6-1 and TRBJ1-5; D not certain. This CDR3 spans 12 amino acids. Germline-derived CDR1 and CDR2 are MNHNS and SASEGT. V was shortened by 5 bases and J by 6 bases, with 8 bases between the two germline ends.

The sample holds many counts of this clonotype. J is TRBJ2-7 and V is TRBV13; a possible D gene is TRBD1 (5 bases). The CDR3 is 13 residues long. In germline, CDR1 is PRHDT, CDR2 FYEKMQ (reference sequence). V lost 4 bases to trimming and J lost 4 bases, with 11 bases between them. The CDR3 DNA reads TGTGCCAGCAGCTCAGGACACTCATACGAGCAGTACTTC. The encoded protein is CASSSGHSYEQYF.

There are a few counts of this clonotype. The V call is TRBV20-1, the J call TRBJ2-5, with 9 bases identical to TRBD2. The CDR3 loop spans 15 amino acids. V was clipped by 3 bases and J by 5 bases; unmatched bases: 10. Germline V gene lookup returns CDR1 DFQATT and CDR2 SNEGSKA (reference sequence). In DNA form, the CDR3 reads TGCAGTGCTAGCAGTGGTGCGGGAGGGGGCGAGACCCAGTACTTC. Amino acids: CSASSGAGGGETQYF.

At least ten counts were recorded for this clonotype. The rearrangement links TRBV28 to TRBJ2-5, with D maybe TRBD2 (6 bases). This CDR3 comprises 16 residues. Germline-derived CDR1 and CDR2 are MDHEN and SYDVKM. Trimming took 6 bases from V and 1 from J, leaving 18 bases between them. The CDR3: CASSLSGGSGQETQYF. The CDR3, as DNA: TGTGCCAGCAGCCTCTCCGGTGGTAGCGGCCAAGAGACCCAGTACTTC. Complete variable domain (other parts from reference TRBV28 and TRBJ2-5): DVKVTQSSRYLVKRTGEKVFLECVQDMDHENMFWYRQDPGLGLRLIYFSYDVKMKEKGDIPEGYSVSREKKERFSLILESASTNQTSMYLCASSLSGGSGQETQYFGPGTRLLVL.

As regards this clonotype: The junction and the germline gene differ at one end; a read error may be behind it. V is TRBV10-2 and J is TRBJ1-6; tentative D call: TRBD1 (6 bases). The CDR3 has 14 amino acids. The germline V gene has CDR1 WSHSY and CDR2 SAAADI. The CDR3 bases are TGCACCAGCAGTTGGGAACAGGGAGATTCACCCCTCCACTTT. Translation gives CTSSWEQGDSPLHF.

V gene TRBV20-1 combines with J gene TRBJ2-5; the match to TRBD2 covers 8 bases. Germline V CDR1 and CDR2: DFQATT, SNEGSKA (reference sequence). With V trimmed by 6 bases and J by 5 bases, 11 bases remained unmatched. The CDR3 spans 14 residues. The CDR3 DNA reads TGCAGTGCCTCCAGCGGGGGATTGGGGGAGACCCAGTACTTC. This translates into CSASSGGLGETQYF.

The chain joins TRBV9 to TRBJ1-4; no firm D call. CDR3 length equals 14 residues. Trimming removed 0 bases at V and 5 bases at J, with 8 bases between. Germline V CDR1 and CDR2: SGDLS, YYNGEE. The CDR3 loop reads CASSVDLGNEKLFF. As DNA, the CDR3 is TGTGCCAGCAGCGTAGACTTGGGAAATGAAAAACTGTTTTTT.

CDR3 nucleotide sequence: TGCGCCAGCAGCACGGGACAGACCGGGGCCAGGGAGACCCAGTACTTC. The encoded protein is CASSTGQTGARETQYF. The chain recombines TRBV5-1 with TRBJ2-5, with 7 bases fitting TRBD1. The CDR3 has 16 residues. The V gene end was trimmed by 4 bases and the J gene end by 5 bases; junction bases not matched to a gene: 14. CDR1 and CDR2 (germline): SGHRS, YFSETQ. Supplemented by reference TRBV5-1 and TRBJ2-5, the full variable domain reads KAGVTQTPRYLIKTRGQQVTLSCSPISGHRSVSWYQQTPGQGLQFLFEYFSETQRNKGNFPGRFSGRQFSNSRSEMNVSTLELGDSALYLCASSTGQTGARETQYFGPGTRLLVL.

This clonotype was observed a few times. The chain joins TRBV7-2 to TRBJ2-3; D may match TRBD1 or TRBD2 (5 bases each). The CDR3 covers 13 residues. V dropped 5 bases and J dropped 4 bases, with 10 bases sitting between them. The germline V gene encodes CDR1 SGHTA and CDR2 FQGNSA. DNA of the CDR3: TGTGCCAGCAGCCGGACGGGGCCAGATACGCAGTATTTT. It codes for CASSRTGPDTQYF. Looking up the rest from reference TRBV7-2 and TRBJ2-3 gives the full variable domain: GAGVSQSPSNKVTEKGKDVELRCDPISGHTALYWYRQSLGQGLEFLIYFQGNSAPDKSGLPSDRFSAERTGGSVSTLTIQRTQQEDSAVYLCASSRTGPDTQYFGPGTRLTVL.